This passage covers 32 T cell receptor beta chains from one sample sequenced in a study of T cell changes during pregnancy in multiple sclerosis. Clones were read by immunoSEQ multiplex PCR, and TCRdb kept only the in-frame ones, dropping some. The table includes about 36,000 clones, 93% detected once. Sequenced material: CD4+ T cells from peripheral blood mononuclear cells, taken in the first trimester of pregnancy. The source of these receptors is a female donor with multiple sclerosis, enrolled in a pregnancy study.

CDR3 protein: CSVRVEYGYTF. DNA of the CDR3: TGCAGCGTCAGGGTAGAGTATGGCTACACCTTC. The rearrangement uses TRBV29-1 and TRBJ1-2; D possibly corresponds to TRBD1 (5 bases). The CDR3 consists of 11 residues. Germline V gene lookup returns CDR1 SQVTM and CDR2 ANQGSEA. Trimming took off 6 bases at V and 5 bases at J, with 10 bases between the two ends. Filled out from reference TRBV29-1 and TRBJ1-2, the complete variable domain reads SAVISQKPSRDICQRGTSLTIQCQVDSQVTMMFWYRQQPGQSLTLIATANQGSEATYESGFVIDKFPISRPNLTFSTLTVSNMSPEDSSIYLCSVRVEYGYTFGSGTRLTVV.

The chain has TRBV19 and TRBJ1-1; D remains unclear. The CDR3 consists of 12 residues. The V end was cut by 5 bases, the J end by 7 bases, with 11 bases between. CDR1 and CDR2 from the germline V gene are LNHDA and SQIVND (reference sequence). DNA for the CDR3: TGTGCCAGTAGTGTCGAAGGAGATGAAGCTTTCTTT. This translates into CASSVEGDEAFF.

V is TRBV28 and J is TRBJ1-2, with TRBD1 as a possible D gene (6 bases). V dropped 4 bases and J dropped 8 bases, with 20 bases sitting between them. The germline V gene has CDR1 MDHEN and CDR2 SYDVKM. The CDR3 loop spans 15 amino acids. The CDR3, as DNA: TGTGCCAGCAGTTGGGGGGGGGCGACCCGTAGGGGCTACACCTTC. This encodes CASSWGGATRRGYTF.

The chain carries TRBV5-8 and TRBJ1-2, with D possibly TRBD1 on 5 matching bases. With 1 base removed from V and 8 bases from J, the gap between germline ends came to 24 bases. CDR3 length equals 17 residues. Germline V gives CDR1 SGHTS, CDR2 YDEGEE. Here the CDR3 reads CASSLYAGGARNLGYTF. CDR3 bases: TGTGCCAGCAGCTTGTACGCTGGTGGGGCGAGGAATTTGGGCTACACCTTC.

This sequence joins TRBV14 and TRBJ2-7; 8 bases align to TRBD1. V trimming: 4 bases; J trimming: 1 base; junction bases outside the gene matches: 9. The CDR3 totals 16 residues. The germline V gene has CDR1 SGHDN and CDR2 FVKESK. The CDR3: CASSRLKGQGSYEQYF. As DNA, the CDR3 is TGTGCCAGCAGCCGTCTCAAAGGACAGGGATCCTACGAGCAGTACTTC.

V usage is TRBV5-5 and J usage is TRBJ1-5; 7 nucleotides align to TRBD1. The CDR3 totals 16 residues. V trimming: 4 bases; J trimming: 4 bases; junction bases outside the gene matches: 11. Germline-derived CDR1 and CDR2 are SGHKS and YYEKEE (reference sequence). The CDR3 protein is CASSPNPGQLNQPQHF. CDR3 in DNA: TGTGCCAGCAGCCCAAATCCGGGACAGCTTAATCAGCCCCAGCATTTT.

The genes are TRBV19 and TRBJ2-1; 9 bases map to TRBD2. Germline-derived CDR1 and CDR2 are LNHDA and SQIVND (reference sequence). The trim removed 4 bases at V and 3 bases at J, leaving 4 bases unmatched. The CDR3 consists of 15 residues. The CDR3, as DNA: TGTGCCAGTAGTACCCTAGCGGGGAACTACAATGAGCAGTTCTTC. Translated, it gives CASSTLAGNYNEQFF.

The chain is built from TRBV7-3 and TRBJ2-3; D remains unclear. The CDR3 loop spans 14 amino acids. Trimming removed 1 base from V and 6 bases from J, with 11 bases in between. Germline CDR1 is SGHTA and CDR2 is FQGTGA. The CDR3 region has the DNA TGTGCCAGCAGCTTAAACCGAATGCGGGATACGCAGTATTTT. This translates into CASSLNRMRDTQYF.

CDR3 sequence reads: CASSIQGAGNTIYF. CDR3 DNA: TGTGCCAGCAGTATTCAGGGCGCTGGAAACACCATATATTTT. The chain uses TRBV2 and TRBJ1-3; D might be TRBD1 (5 bases). The CDR3 has 14 residues. Germline CDR1 reads SNHLY; CDR2 reads FYNNEI. Trimming pared 5 bases from V and 2 bases from J, leaving 10 bases between.

This clone was observed a handful of times. The gene calls are TRBV4-2 and TRBJ2-2; 16 bases line up with TRBD2. Germline trimming cut 7 bases from V and 3 bases from J; bases unmatched to any gene: 8. The CDR3 sequence is 18 residues long. CDR1 is LGHNA, CDR2 YNFKEQ, per germline. CDR3 bases: TGTGCCAGCACCCCGGGACTAGCGGGGGGGCCTGACACCGGGGAGCTGTTTTTT. Encoded protein: CASTPGLAGGPDTGELFF.

The J gene is TRBJ1-1, the V gene TRBV6-1, with D possibly matching TRBD1 (5 bases). V gave up 0 bases and J gave up 4 bases, with 9 bases separating them. This CDR3 region has 14 residues. Germline CDR1 reads MNHNS; CDR2 reads SASEGT. The DNA for the CDR3 is TGTGCCAGCAGTGAAGCGCTCGGGGGCACTGAAGCTTTCTTT. Translating it yields CASSEALGGTEAFF.

The chain uses TRBV9 and TRBJ2-1, with 9 bases lining up with TRBD2. The ends lost 0 bases at V and 5 bases at J; junction bases unmatched: 3. Germline V gives CDR1 SGDLS, CDR2 YYNGEE. This CDR3 is built from 15 residues. In nucleotides, the CDR3 is TGTGCCAGCAGCGTAGTGGCTAGCGGGAACAATGAGCAGTTCTTC. Translating it yields CASSVVASGNNEQFF.

This clone was found once. V and J are TRBV18 and TRBJ2-5, with D maybe TRBD2 (5 bases). The CDR3 runs to 18 residues. The germline gives CDR1 KGHSH, CDR2 LQKENI. V lost 3 bases and J 1 base, leaving 21 bases between the germline ends. This CDR3 reads CASSPYQVAGGGQETQYF. The CDR3 DNA reads as TGTGCCAGCTCACCCTACCAGGTGGCAGGAGGAGGCCAAGAGACCCAGTACTTC.

This clone showed up just once. The V and J genes are TRBV18 and TRBJ1-3, with D tentatively TRBD1 (6 bases). V was shortened by 3 bases and J by 0 bases, with 18 bases between the two germline ends. The CDR3 covers 18 residues. Germline loops: CDR1 KGHSH, CDR2 LQKENI. In nucleotides, the CDR3 is TGTGCCAGCTCACCTTTCGGTCCGGGGGGCGGCTCTGGAAACACCATATATTTT. Its protein product is CASSPFGPGGGSGNTIYF.

The rearrangement links TRBV28 to TRBJ2-7; perhaps TRBD1 as D (6 bases). CDR1 and CDR2 from the germline V gene are MDHEN and SYDVKM. This CDR3 has 15 amino acids. V lost 10 bases to trimming and J lost 2 bases, with 21 bases between them. CDR3 DNA sequence: TGTGCCACTAGACCAGGGGCAACTAGGGCCTACGAGCAGTACTTC. It codes for CATRPGATRAYEQYF.

The chain joins TRBV5-4 to TRBJ2-3, with 8 bases that match TRBD2. The CDR3 totals 15 residues. Per the germline V gene, CDR1 is SGHNT and CDR2 is YYREEE (reference sequence). V was clipped by 9 bases and J by 4 bases; unmatched bases: 13. The CDR3 protein is CATSLGGGTADTQYF. In DNA form, the CDR3 reads TGTGCCACGTCACTCGGGGGGGGTACAGCAGATACGCAGTATTTT.

CDR3 bases: TGTGCCAGCGTGGGCAGGTACTACGAGCAGTACTTC. The encoded protein is CASVGRYYEQYF. V gene TRBV6-5 combines with J gene TRBJ2-7; D is unclear. Germline CDR1 and CDR2: MNHEY and SVGAGI. This CDR3 region has 12 residues. The germline V and J ends were trimmed by 8 bases and 3 bases, with 11 bases remaining between them.

This chain uses TRBV9 with TRBJ2-3; 8 bases align to TRBD2. Germline lookup yields CDR1 SGDLS and CDR2 YYNGEE. V lost 0 bases, J lost 3 bases, and 12 bases stayed unmatched. The CDR3 sequence is 18 residues long. The CDR3 region is CASSVALASGPLTDTQYF. The CDR3 DNA is TGTGCCAGCAGCGTAGCCCTGGCTAGCGGGCCCTTGACAGATACGCAGTATTTT.

This rearrangement joins TRBV18 to TRBJ1-2; the D gene is possibly TRBD1 (6 bases). Germline assignment: CDR1 KGHSH and CDR2 LQKENI. Trimming removed 2 bases at V and 6 bases at J, with 10 bases between. The CDR3 consists of 13 residues. The CDR3 region has the DNA TGTGCCAGCTCACCAAGAGGGGGGGATGGCTACACCTTC. It yields the protein CASSPRGGDGYTF.

The chain couples TRBV19 to TRBJ2-7, with 8 positions matching TRBD1. The CDR3 length is 13 residues. Trimming took 7 bases from V and 6 from J; bases not matched to a gene: 8. Germline V gene data show CDR1 as LNHDA and CDR2 as SQIVND (reference sequence). The CDR3 spells CASNPDRASEQYF. The CDR3 coding sequence is TGTGCCAGTAATCCGGACAGGGCTAGCGAGCAGTACTTC.

This clone has only a few counts. The V and J genes are TRBV2 and TRBJ2-1, with 7 bases aligning to TRBD2. V dropped 4 bases and J dropped 4; count of bases not matched to a gene: 1. Germline V gene lookup returns CDR1 SNHLY and CDR2 FYNNEI. The CDR3 spans 13 residues. In DNA form, the CDR3 reads TGTGCCAGCAGTGGGGAGGGATACAATGAGCAGTTCTTC. Translation gives CASSGEGYNEQFF.

Here the CDR3 reads CASSRFAGTEAFF. The CDR3 bases are TGTGCCTCTTCCCGATTCGCGGGCACTGAAGCTTTCTTT. The chain joins TRBV7-2 to TRBJ1-1, with unresolved D. This CDR3 has 13 amino acids. V was cut by 11 bases and J by 4 bases, with 17 bases left in between. CDR1 and CDR2 (germline): SGHTA, FQGNSA.

V is TRBV5-1 and J is TRBJ2-3; the match to TRBD1 covers 7 bases. The ends lost 7 bases at V and 0 bases at J; junction bases unmatched: 14. The CDR3 is 17 amino acids. CDR1 and CDR2 (germline): SGHRS, YFSETQ. The CDR3 DNA sequence: TGCGCCAGCGATCCCCGGGGACAGAACCTTAGCACAGATACGCAGTATTTT. Translation: CASDPRGQNLSTDTQYF.

The genes are TRBV5-1 and TRBJ1-2; TRBD1 matches 7 bases. CDR1 is SGHRS, CDR2 YFSETQ, per germline. This CDR3 spans 12 amino acids. J gave up 10 bases and V 3 bases, and 6 bases lay outside the gene matches. As DNA, the CDR3 is TGCGCCAGCAGCTACGACAGGGAAGACTACACCTTC. Amino acids: CASSYDREDYTF.

The V gene is TRBV11-1, the J gene TRBJ1-2, with 9 bases matching TRBD1. CDR1 and CDR2 from the germline V gene are SGHAT and FQDESV (reference sequence). The length of the CDR3 is 14 residues. The V gene end was trimmed by 6 bases and the J gene end by 0 bases; junction bases not matched to a gene: 2. CDR3 sequence (DNA): TGTGCCAGCAGTCGGACAGGGGCTAACTATGGCTACACCTTC. Translating it yields CASSRTGANYGYTF.

This clone has only one observation. J is TRBJ2-7 and V is TRBV10-3; TRBD1 aligns across 7 bases. Germline lookup yields CDR1 ENHRY and CDR2 SYGVKD. J lost 3 bases, V lost 11 bases, and 7 bases had no gene match. The length of the CDR3 is 12 residues. The CDR3 region is CAAEDRYYEQYF. CDR3 coding DNA: TGTGCCGCAGAGGACAGGTACTACGAGCAGTACTTC.

The V call is TRBV27, the J call TRBJ1-2; D perhaps matches TRBD1 (6 bases). This CDR3 has 13 residues. V lost 6 bases and J lost 2, with 10 bases in between. Germline CDR1 is MNHEY and CDR2 is SMNVEV (reference sequence). CDR3 bases: TGTGCCAGCAGAGGACAGTTAAACTATGGCTACACCTTC. This translates into CASRGQLNYGYTF.

The chain recombines TRBV6-6 with TRBJ2-7; 11 bases agree with TRBD2. CDR3 length: 14 residues. V trimming: 5 bases; J trimming: 4 bases; junction bases outside the gene matches: 4. Germline V gene data show CDR1 as MNHNY and CDR2 as SVGAGI (reference sequence). The CDR3 nucleotides are TGTGCCAGCAGTCGAACTAGCGGGAGTTACGAGCAGTACTTC. It is translated as CASSRTSGSYEQYF.

This chain links TRBV19 with TRBJ1-1; the D is unclear. V was trimmed by 5 bases and J by 1 base, leaving 14 bases between them. Per germline, CDR1 LNHDA and CDR2 SQIVND (reference sequence). The CDR3 contains 15 residues. CDR3 nucleotides: TGTGCCAGTAGTCGGTCATCCATAAAGAACACTGAAGCTTTCTTT. This sequence encodes CASSRSSIKNTEAFF.

J is TRBJ2-7 and V is TRBV18; no definite D call. The V gene lost 4 bases and the J gene lost 2 bases, with 15 bases spanning the gap. This CDR3 is 15 amino acids long. Germline CDR1 reads KGHSH; CDR2 reads LQKENI. In DNA form, the CDR3 reads TGTGCCAGCTCACTTCCAGGTGGTGGGCCCTACGAGCAGTACTTC. Translation gives CASSLPGGGPYEQYF.

V gene TRBV7-3 combines with J gene TRBJ2-6; possibly TRBD1 for D (5 bases). This CDR3 has 18 residues. The germline gives CDR1 SGHTA, CDR2 FQGTGA. V lost 0 bases and J 0 bases, leaving 12 bases between the germline ends. The CDR3 bases are TGTGCCAGCAGCTTAACAGGGCAGGGTTCCTCTGGGGCCAACGTCCTGACTTTC. Protein sequence: CASSLTGQGSSGANVLTF.

The V and J genes are TRBV19 and TRBJ1-2, with 9 bases identical to TRBD1. The ends lost 6 bases at V and 7 bases at J; junction bases unmatched: 3. This CDR3 contains 12 residues. The germline V gene encodes CDR1 LNHDA and CDR2 SQIVND (reference sequence). CDR3 nucleotides: TGTGCCAGTAGCGACAGGGGGGTTGGCTACACCTTC. It specifies CASSDRGVGYTF. Full variable domain (rest looked up from reference TRBV19 and TRBJ1-2): DGGITQSPKYLFRKEGQNVTLSCEQNLNHDAMYWYRQDPGQGLRLIYYSQIVNDFQKGDIAEGYSVSREKKESFPLTVTSAQKNPTAFYLCASSDRGVGYTFGSGTRLTVV.